The 32 T cell receptor beta chains given below trace back to one sample, sequenced in a study of PD-L1 blockade in urothelial cancer. Assay used: immunoSEQ multiplex PCR; TCRdb lists only in-frame clones, some missing. Counted here are approximately 20,000 clones, almost 90% occurring once; the ten biggest clones make up roughly 16%. The input for sequencing was PBMCs, taken around atezolizumab (anti-PD-L1) treatment. These receptors all come from a woman aged 55-69 years with urothelial cancer.

This chain uses TRBV7-2 with TRBJ2-3; a weak D match, TRBD1 (6 bases). CDR1 is SGHTA, CDR2 FQGNSA, per germline. V lost 5 bases, J lost 2 bases, and 11 bases lay in between. The CDR3 contains 14 residues. The CDR3 region is CASSRDRYTDTQYF. The CDR3 DNA sequence: TGTGCCAGCAGCCGAGACAGGTACACAGATACGCAGTATTTT.

J is TRBJ2-7 and V is TRBV28; 10 bases map to TRBD1. The germline V gene has CDR1 MDHEN and CDR2 SYDVKM. This CDR3 has 15 residues. J was trimmed by 3 bases and V by 3 bases; bases with no gene match: 5. CDR3: CASSFSGTGDYEQYF. The CDR3 coding sequence is TGTGCCAGCAGTTTTTCCGGGACAGGGGACTACGAGCAGTACTTC.

This sequence joins TRBV9 and TRBJ2-2, with 12 bases matching TRBD1. Unmatched junction bases numbered 5, after V lost 1 base and J lost 7 bases. This CDR3 contains 16 residues. Germline CDR1 and CDR2: SGDLS and YYNGEE. The CDR3 reads CASSVRDRGRIGELFF. Written as DNA, the CDR3 is TGTGCCAGCAGCGTAAGGGACAGGGGGCGTATCGGGGAGCTGTTTTTT.

The rearrangement joins TRBV29-1 to TRBJ2-7, with 7 nucleotides matching TRBD1. CDR3 length equals 13 residues. Trimming at V came to 3 bases and at J to 5 bases, leaving 7 bases not matched to a gene. The germline V gene has CDR1 SQVTM and CDR2 ANQGSEA. CDR3 nucleotides: TGCAGCGTTGAGGGAGACAGGGAAAACGAGCAGTACTTC. Translating it yields CSVEGDRENEQYF.

V is TRBV27 and J is TRBJ1-5; D is perhaps TRBD1 (6 bases). The V end lost 7 bases, the J end lost 5 bases, and 24 bases lay between the germline ends. The CDR3 length is 17 residues. In germline, CDR1 is MNHEY, CDR2 SMNVEV (reference sequence). In DNA form, the CDR3 reads TGTGCCAGCATCTCTTGGCGGGGGGCCCCCGGGTATCAGCCCCAGCATTTT. Its protein is CASISWRGAPGYQPQHF.

This clone has just one count. The rearrangement joins TRBV29-1 to TRBJ2-1; 10 bases fit TRBD2. The length of the CDR3 is 16 residues. The J segment lost 3 bases and the V segment lost 7 bases, leaving 12 bases of the junction unmatched. Germline loops: CDR1 SQVTM, CDR2 ANQGSEA. The CDR3 DNA reads TGCAGCGCACTGGGGTCTAGCGGGAGTCTCTACAATGAGCAGTTCTTC. It translates to CSALGSSGSLYNEQFF.

The genes are TRBV29-1 and TRBJ2-3; 7 nucleotides agree with TRBD2. The CDR3 sequence is 14 residues long. The germline V gene has CDR1 SQVTM and CDR2 ANQGSEA. The V segment lost 6 bases and the J segment 9 bases; nucleotides outside the gene matches: 15. The CDR3: CSVPGQRDSITQYF. CDR3 DNA sequence: TGCAGCGTCCCGGGCCAGCGGGACTCTATCACGCAGTATTTT.

The V and J genes are TRBV7-9 and TRBJ2-1, with TRBD2 matching over 8 bases. The V segment lost 4 bases and the J segment 8 bases; nucleotides outside the gene matches: 13. The V gene's germline CDR1 is SEHNR and CDR2 FQNEAQ (reference sequence). The CDR3 is 16 amino acids. The CDR3 is CASSSRWGLGGDEQFF. CDR3 DNA sequence: TGTGCCAGCAGCTCCCGGTGGGGACTAGGAGGGGATGAGCAGTTCTTC. The entire variable domain, with the rest obtained from reference TRBV7-9 and TRBJ2-1, is as follows: DTGVSQNPRHKITKRGQNVTFRCDPISEHNRLYWYRQTLGQGPEFLTYFQNEAQLEKSRLLSDRFSAERPKGSFSTLEIQRTEQGDSAMYLCASSSRWGLGGDEQFFGPGTRLTVL.

The V gene is TRBV4-1, the J gene TRBJ2-4; 8 nucleotides match TRBD2. V dropped 4 bases and J dropped 1; count of bases not matched to a gene: 12. Germline lookup yields CDR1 MGHRA and CDR2 YSYEKL. The length of the CDR3 is 18 residues. The CDR3 here is CASSPGRAFMRAKNIQYF. CDR3 DNA: TGCGCCAGCAGCCCCGGGAGGGCCTTTATGCGGGCCAAAAACATTCAGTACTTC.

The chain combines TRBV6-1 with TRBJ2-1; no clear D gene. V lost 1 base, J lost 2 bases, and 6 bases lay in between. Germline CDR1 MNHNS, CDR2 SASEGT. The CDR3 length is 14 residues. In DNA form, the CDR3 reads TGTGCCAGCAGTGAAGGGAGCGCCTACAATGAGCAGTTCTTC. Amino acids: CASSEGSAYNEQFF.

The J gene is TRBJ1-2, the V gene TRBV7-9; D not resolved. V was cut by 3 bases and J by 3 bases, with 5 bases left in between. Germline V lookup: CDR1 SEHNR, CDR2 FQNEAQ (reference sequence). This CDR3 contains 12 residues. The CDR3 coding sequence is TGTGCCAGCAGCTTTCGAGACTATGGCTACACCTTC. This encodes CASSFRDYGYTF.

This chain links TRBV19 with TRBJ1-2, with D perhaps matching TRBD1 (5 bases). The V gene lost 5 bases and the J gene lost 0 bases, with 16 bases spanning the gap. CDR1 is LNHDA, CDR2 SQIVND, per germline (reference sequence). The CDR3 length is 16 residues. CDR3 bases: TGTGCCAGTAGTCAGACAGATAGTATATCTAACTATGGCTACACCTTC. The encoded protein is CASSQTDSISNYGYTF.

The V gene is TRBV13, the J gene TRBJ1-1; 9 bases agree with TRBD1. V gave up 5 bases and J gave up 5 bases; unmatched junction bases: 12. The germline CDR1 and CDR2 sequences are PRHDT and FYEKMQ (reference sequence). CDR3 length: 16 amino acids. The CDR3 DNA is TGTGCCAGCAGCCCCCCTCACAGGGGGCGTAAAACTGAAGCTTTCTTT. It codes for CASSPPHRGRKTEAFF.

The chain uses TRBV7-8 and TRBJ2-7, with 13 bases aligning to TRBD2. The CDR3 runs to 16 residues. Trimming took 5 bases from V and 0 from J; bases not matched to a gene: 4. Germline CDR1 is SGHVS and CDR2 is FQNEAQ. CDR3 DNA: TGTGCCAGCAGCGCACGGACTAGCGGGAGCTCCTACGAGCAGTACTTC. Translating gives CASSARTSGSSYEQYF.

This clone was seen just once. The genes are TRBV5-1 and TRBJ2-1; 9 nucleotides match TRBD2. CDR1 and CDR2 from the germline V gene are SGHRS and YFSETQ. The J segment lost 9 bases and the V segment lost 1 base, leaving 20 bases of the junction unmatched. CDR3 length: 19 amino acids. The CDR3 sequence is CASSLLGASGIEYWGEQFF. CDR3 nucleotide sequence: TGCGCCAGCAGCTTGTTAGGTGCTAGCGGGATCGAGTACTGGGGTGAGCAGTTCTTC.

For this clone: Sequence at one end of the junction differs from germline and may be a read error. V gene TRBV2 combines with J gene TRBJ1-3; D not resolved. The length of the CDR3 is 14 residues. The germline V gene encodes CDR1 SNHLY and CDR2 FYNNEI. This CDR3 reads CVSSAQYSGNTIYF. The DNA for the CDR3 is TGTGTCAGCAGTGCACAGTACTCTGGAAACACCATATATTTT.

V is TRBV18 and J is TRBJ2-1; D is perhaps TRBD2 (6 bases). Trimming took 6 bases from V and 7 from J, leaving 16 bases between them. Germline lookup yields CDR1 KGHSH and CDR2 LQKENI. There are 14 residues in the CDR3. The CDR3 spells CASSHLSGKNEQFF. In DNA form, the CDR3 reads TGTGCCAGCTCCCACCTTAGCGGAAAGAATGAGCAGTTCTTC.

The V call is TRBV6-5, the J call TRBJ2-5; D is unresolved. With the DNA end fitting TRBJ2-7 better, the J assignment may be wrong. There are 14 residues in the CDR3. Per germline, CDR1 MNHEY and CDR2 SVGAGI. CDR3 loop: CASSYSLKFYEQYF. CDR3 nucleotide sequence: TGTGCCAGCAGTTACTCCCTCAAATTCTACGAGCAGTACTTC.

V and J are TRBV4-1 and TRBJ1-1; 8 nucleotides agree with TRBD1. The germline V gene has CDR1 MGHRA and CDR2 YSYEKL. V was pared by 2 bases and J by 5 bases, with 10 bases of the junction left unmatched. The CDR3 spans 16 residues. CDR3 sequence (DNA): TGCGCCAGCAGCCAACAGGACAGGGCCGAATGGACTGAAGCTTTCTTT. Translation: CASSQQDRAEWTEAFF.

In this sample, this clone turned up once. The chain recombines TRBV5-8 with TRBJ2-7, with 11 bases identical to TRBD2. This CDR3 contains 15 residues. V trimming: 7 bases; J trimming: 3 bases; junction bases outside the gene matches: 9. Germline V gene lookup returns CDR1 SGHTS and CDR2 YDEGEE. The CDR3 reads CASSGLGTSGYEQYF. CDR3 bases: TGTGCCAGCTCCGGGCTAGGGACTAGCGGCTACGAGCAGTACTTC.

The rearrangement joins TRBV7-9 to TRBJ1-2; TRBD1 agrees at 7 bases. The CDR3 length is 14 residues. Germline loops: CDR1 SEHNR, CDR2 FQNEAQ (reference sequence). The J segment lost 3 bases and the V segment lost 4 bases, leaving 5 bases of the junction unmatched. The CDR3 loop reads CASSSPQGYYGYTF. In nucleotides, the CDR3 is TGTGCCAGCAGCTCCCCACAGGGGTACTATGGCTACACCTTC.

This clone has just one count. The V and J genes are TRBV28 and TRBJ1-2; tentatively, D is TRBD1 (6 bases). The germline V gene has CDR1 MDHEN and CDR2 SYDVKM. Trimming pared 8 bases from V and 5 bases from J, leaving 15 bases between. The CDR3 loop spans 13 amino acids. In DNA form, the CDR3 reads TGTGCCAGCGGCCCGGGAAGGGGGTATGGCTACACCTTC. This encodes CASGPGRGYGYTF.

The genes are TRBV9 and TRBJ2-5, with 8 bases aligning to TRBD1. Trimming took 0 bases from V and 5 from J; bases not matched to a gene: 6. Germline CDR1 and CDR2: SGDLS and YYNGEE. The CDR3 loop spans 15 amino acids. CDR3 DNA: TGTGCCAGCAGCGTAGCTACAGGGGGTTGGGAGACCCAGTACTTC. This encodes CASSVATGGWETQYF.

The rearrangement joins TRBV19 to TRBJ1-2; D might be TRBD1 (5 bases). CDR1 is LNHDA and CDR2 is SQIVND in the germline V gene (reference sequence). The V and J ends lost 4 bases and 2 bases respectively, with 17 bases between them. The CDR3 is 16 residues long. DNA for the CDR3: TGTGCCAGTAGTACCGGCGCAGGCAGGGTGAACTATGGCTACACCTTC. Amino acid sequence: CASSTGAGRVNYGYTF.

This chain uses TRBV14 with TRBJ1-1, with unresolved D. The germline V gene has CDR1 SGHDN and CDR2 FVKESK. The CDR3 is 13 amino acids. Trimming removed 1 base from V and 5 bases from J, with 8 bases in between. The CDR3 protein is CASSQVRFTEAFF. CDR3 bases: TGTGCCAGCAGCCAAGTGAGGTTTACTGAAGCTTTCTTT.

The V gene is TRBV18, the J gene TRBJ1-3, with D perhaps matching TRBD1 (5 bases). The germline V gene has CDR1 KGHSH and CDR2 LQKENI. The CDR3 extends over 19 amino acids. Trimming pared 2 bases from V and 0 bases from J, leaving 20 bases between. The CDR3, as DNA: TGTGCCAGCTCACCATTTCTGGACTTCGGGGGGAACTCTGGAAACACCATATATTTT. Protein product: CASSPFLDFGGNSGNTIYF.

The rearrangement joins TRBV6-5 to TRBJ1-1; D uncertain. With 2 bases removed from V and 2 bases from J, the gap between germline ends came to 9 bases. The CDR3 has 14 amino acids. CDR1 and CDR2 (germline): MNHEY, SVGAGI. The CDR3: CASSYGLTNTEAFF. Written as DNA, the CDR3 is TGTGCCAGCAGTTACGGGCTAACCAACACTGAAGCTTTCTTT.

This clone was recorded once. The CDR3 DNA sequence: TGCGCCAGCAGCTTGGGAAGTCAGTGGGGCTACACCTTC. This translates into CASSLGSQWGYTF. This rearrangement joins TRBV5-1 to TRBJ1-2; D call uncertain. This CDR3 is 13 amino acids long. Trimming shortened V by 0 bases and J by 8 bases, and 11 bases separated the two germline ends. Germline values: CDR1 SGHRS, CDR2 YFSETQ.

V usage is TRBV7-9 and J usage is TRBJ2-7, with a weak D call TRBD2 (6 bases). With 5 bases removed from V and 13 bases from J, the gap between germline ends came to 18 bases. The CDR3 is 12 amino acids. Germline assignment: CDR1 SEHNR and CDR2 FQNEAQ (reference sequence). CDR3 amino acids: CASSGDSGPYYF. The DNA for the CDR3 is TGTGCCAGCAGCGGGGATAGCGGACCGTATTACTTC.

This chain uses TRBV4-1 with TRBJ2-5; D might be TRBD1 (6 bases). Germline V gene lookup returns CDR1 MGHRA and CDR2 YSYEKL. The CDR3 contains 15 residues. The V end lost 1 base, the J end lost 9 bases, and 18 bases lay between the germline ends. CDR3 nucleotides: TGCGCCAGCAGCCAAGTAAGGGAAACAGGGCTGTCCCAGTACTTC. Amino acid sequence: CASSQVRETGLSQYF.

This rearrangement joins TRBV7-9 to TRBJ2-6; tentative D call: TRBD1 (6 bases). The V and J ends lost 5 bases and 1 base respectively, with 18 bases between them. This CDR3 is built from 18 residues. CDR1 is SEHNR, CDR2 FQNEAQ, per germline (reference sequence). The CDR3 DNA follows: TGTGCCAGCAGCCTACAGGGTGCTTTCAGTTCTGGGGCCAACGTCCTGACTTTC. It specifies CASSLQGAFSSGANVLTF.

The gene calls are TRBV7-7 and TRBJ2-5, with D unclear. Trimming took off 1 base at V and 2 bases at J, with 11 bases between the two ends. CDR1 is SSHAT, CDR2 FNYEAQ, per germline (reference sequence). This CDR3 region has 15 residues. This CDR3 is CASSLGLGRQETQYF. DNA for the CDR3: TGTGCCAGCAGCTTAGGACTCGGCCGTCAAGAGACCCAGTACTTC.